The 15 T cell receptor beta chains below come from one sample, sequenced in a study of blood T cell repertoires in COVID-19 (dated by TCRdb to about 2020). Libraries were constructed by the immunoSEQ multiplex PCR assay. The table was pulled from immuneACCESS by TCRdb, which kept in-frame rearrangements only. Such tables lose some clones; where checked, under half of the loss comes from unresolved V genes, and the rest has no known cause. For this sample there are thousands of clones; roughly nine tenths appear just once. The top ten hold more than 9% of the sample. The sequenced sample was peripheral blood. The origin of the receptors is a man aged 65 to 79 with active COVID-19.

The chain uses TRBV19 and TRBJ1-2; TRBD1 matches at 7 bases. This CDR3 has 16 amino acids. Per the germline V gene, CDR1 is LNHDA and CDR2 is SQIVND (reference sequence). After removal of 1 base from V and 5 bases from J, the junction contained 10 bases not matched to a gene. This CDR3 reads CASSIGPGQAFYGYTF. Written as DNA, the CDR3 is TGTGCCAGTAGTATAGGGCCCGGACAGGCGTTTTATGGCTACACCTTC.

The rearrangement joins TRBV3-1 (or the pseudogene TRBV3-2) to TRBJ1-3; TRBD1 might be the D (6 bases). Germline V CDR1 and CDR2: LGHDT, YNNKEL (reference sequence). The CDR3 has 18 amino acids. V dropped 4 bases and J dropped 0 bases, with 19 bases sitting between them. DNA for the CDR3: TGTGCCAGCAGCCCGAGATCCCCGGGACATTTCTCTGGAAACACCATATATTTT. It encodes CASSPRSPGHFSGNTIYF.

The chain employs TRBV5-1 and TRBJ2-7; 10 positions agree with TRBD1. V was clipped by 4 bases and J by 5 bases; unmatched bases: 6. Germline values: CDR1 SGHRS, CDR2 YFSETQ. This CDR3 contains 14 residues. CDR3: CASSGTGEGHEQYF. The CDR3 bases are TGCGCCAGCAGCGGGACAGGGGAGGGGCACGAGCAGTACTTC.

The chain joins TRBV6-5 to TRBJ1-5; no firm D call. In germline, CDR1 is MNHEY, CDR2 SVGAGI. Trimming removed 6 bases at V and 4 bases at J, with 10 bases between. This CDR3 comprises 13 residues. In nucleotides, the CDR3 is TGTGCCAGCAGACGTGCAGGTAATCAGCCCCAGCATTTT. Its translation: CASRRAGNQPQHF.

The rearrangement links TRBV10-3 to TRBJ2-3; perhaps TRBD1 as D (5 bases). Trimming took off 7 bases at V and 3 bases at J, with 20 bases between the two ends. This CDR3 comprises 16 residues. Germline loops: CDR1 ENHRY, CDR2 SYGVKD. The CDR3 loop reads CAITDPQGFGTDTQYF. CDR3 in DNA: TGTGCCATCACCGACCCTCAGGGTTTTGGTACAGATACGCAGTATTTT.

V is TRBV12-3 or TRBV12-4 and J is TRBJ1-3; D gene ambiguous. CDR3 length: 13 amino acids. V was pared by 6 bases and J by 8 bases, with 14 bases between. The CDR3 sequence: CASSPLEGYTIYF. CDR3 coding DNA: TGTGCCAGCAGCCCTTTGGAGGGCTACACCATATATTTT.

For the CDR3, the DNA is TGTGCCAGCAGTGAGGGAGCTACCGGGGAGCTGTTTTTT. Translated: CASSEGATGELFF. This chain joins TRBV2 and TRBJ2-2; TRBD2 might be the D (5 bases). Per germline, CDR1 SNHLY and CDR2 FYNNEI. CDR3 length equals 13 residues. V lost 3 bases, J lost 5 bases, and 7 bases lay in between.

The V and J genes are TRBV30 and TRBJ1-4; D remains ambiguous. The germline V and J ends were trimmed by 0 bases and 8 bases, with 31 bases remaining between them. The CDR3 covers 20 residues. Germline assignment: CDR1 GTSNPN and CDR2 SVGIG (reference sequence). The DNA of the CDR3 is TGTGCCTGGAGTGTATTGGAACTATTGTCGCGGGAGCCGGAGAAGGAAAAACTGTTTTTT. Encoded protein: CAWSVLELLSREPEKEKLFF. The full variable domain, completed using reference TRBV30 and TRBJ1-4, is SQTIHQWPATLVQPVGSPLSLECTVEGTSNPNLYWYRQAAGRGLQLLFYSVGIGQISSEVPQNLSASRPQDRQFILSSKKLLLSDSGFYLCAWSVLELLSREPEKEKLFFGSGTQLSVL.

This chain uses TRBV19 with TRBJ1-5; D is perhaps TRBD1 (5 bases). V was pared by 8 bases and J by 1 base, with 9 bases between. The length of the CDR3 is 13 residues. The germline V gene has CDR1 LNHDA and CDR2 SQIVND (reference sequence). CDR3 in amino acids: CASGRGSNQPQHF. The CDR3 DNA follows: TGTGCCAGTGGGAGGGGAAGCAATCAGCCCCAGCATTTT. The full variable domain, with the rest looked up from reference TRBV19 and TRBJ1-5, is DGGITQSPKYLFRKEGQNVTLSCEQNLNHDAMYWYRQDPGQGLRLIYYSQIVNDFQKGDIAEGYSVSREKKESFPLTVTSAQKNPTAFYLCASGRGSNQPQHFGDGTRLSIL.

The chain uses TRBV28 and TRBJ1-5; 7 bases are shared with TRBD1. The germline gives CDR1 MDHEN, CDR2 SYDVKM. J lost 6 bases, V lost 10 bases, and 15 bases had no gene match. The CDR3 covers 15 residues. The CDR3 DNA reads TGTGCCACCAGCCGGGGAAGGGGGCTAGGTCAGCCCCAGCATTTT. Translated: CATSRGRGLGQPQHF.

The chain is built from TRBV6-2 or TRBV6-3 and TRBJ2-7; D may be TRBD1 (6 bases). In germline, CDR1 is MNHEY, CDR2 SVGEGT. V shed 6 bases and J shed 2 bases, with 11 bases lying between them. The CDR3 spans 13 residues. CDR3 in amino acids: CASSLDRTYEQYF. CDR3 nucleotides: TGTGCCAGCAGCCTTGACAGGACCTACGAGCAGTACTTC.

Only one count was recorded for this clone. The chain recombines TRBV6-5 with TRBJ1-5, with 9 bases that match TRBD1. The CDR3 spans 16 residues. With V trimmed by 0 bases and J by 7 bases, 7 bases remained unmatched. Germline CDR1 MNHEY, CDR2 SVGAGI. This CDR3 is CASSYSRTGEGQPQHF. CDR3 DNA: TGTGCCAGCAGTTACTCCAGGACAGGGGAGGGACAGCCCCAGCATTTT.

The chain combines TRBV4-1 with TRBJ1-4, with D perhaps TRBD1 (5 bases). The CDR3 has 15 residues. The V gene's germline CDR1 is MGHRA and CDR2 YSYEKL. V was trimmed by 4 bases and J by 8 bases, leaving 17 bases between them. CDR3 coding DNA: TGCGCCAGCAGCCCCGAACCCGGGACTAGGGAAAAACTGTTTTTT. It is translated as CASSPEPGTREKLFF.

This chain links TRBV7-9 with TRBJ2-7, with 12 bases identical to TRBD1. Per the germline V gene, CDR1 is SEHNR and CDR2 is FQNEAQ (reference sequence). The CDR3 is 14 residues long. V shed 5 bases and J 6 bases; nucleotides not matched to a gene: 5. The CDR3 DNA sequence: TGTGCCAGCAGCCCAGGGACAGGGGGCCTCGAGCAGTACTTC. This codes for CASSPGTGGLEQYF.

J is TRBJ2-7 and V is TRBV2, with 8 bases matching TRBD2. The V gene end was trimmed by 5 bases and the J gene end by 6 bases; junction bases not matched to a gene: 15. CDR3 size: 16 residues. CDR1 and CDR2 from the germline V gene are SNHLY and FYNNEI. CDR3 in DNA: TGTGCCAGCAGTAGGGATAGCGGGGCCCTGCCCGGCGAGCAGTACTTC. This gives the protein CASSRDSGALPGEQYF.